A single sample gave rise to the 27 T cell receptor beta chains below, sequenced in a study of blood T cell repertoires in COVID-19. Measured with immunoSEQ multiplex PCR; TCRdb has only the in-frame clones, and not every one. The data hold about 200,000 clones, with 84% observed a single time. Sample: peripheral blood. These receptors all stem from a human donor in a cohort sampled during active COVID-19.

CDR3 bases: TGTGCCAGCAGACTCAGGGGGATAGGGGTTGAAGCTTTCTTT. Residues: CASRLRGIGVEAFF. The chain links TRBV2 to TRBJ1-1; 7 bases match TRBD1. Germline V gene sequence: CDR1 SNHLY, CDR2 FYNNEI. Unmatched junction bases numbered 11, after V lost 6 bases and J lost 7 bases. The CDR3 is 14 residues long. Variable domain in full (rest from reference TRBV2 and TRBJ1-1): EPEVTQTPSHQVTQMGQEVILRCVPISNHLYFYWYRQILGQKVEFLVSFYNNEISEKSEIFDDQFSVERPDGSNFTLKIRSTKLEDSAMYFCASRLRGIGVEAFFGQGTRLTVV.

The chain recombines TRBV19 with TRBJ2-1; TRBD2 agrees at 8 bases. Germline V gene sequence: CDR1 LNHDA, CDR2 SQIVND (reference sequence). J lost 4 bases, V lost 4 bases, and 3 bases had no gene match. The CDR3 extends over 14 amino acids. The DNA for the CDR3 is TGTGCCAGTAGTACGGGAGGGCCTTACAATGAGCAGTTCTTC. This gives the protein CASSTGGPYNEQFF.

The CDR3 DNA reads TGCGCCAGCAGCTTGGTCAGGAACACTGAAGCTTTCTTT. As protein: CASSLVRNTEAFF. The chain has TRBV5-1 and TRBJ1-1; D ambiguous. Germline V CDR1 and CDR2: SGHRS, YFSETQ. The V end was cut by 0 bases, the J end by 1 base, with 4 bases between. The CDR3 totals 13 residues.

Here the CDR3 reads CASTYYRDRGHNEQFF. DNA of the CDR3: TGTGCCAGCACCTACTACCGGGACAGGGGGCACAATGAGCAGTTCTTC. This chain joins TRBV2 and TRBJ2-1; TRBD1 agrees at 12 bases. The CDR3 contains 16 residues. Germline values: CDR1 SNHLY, CDR2 FYNNEI. After removal of 7 bases from V and 5 bases from J, the junction contained 9 bases not matched to a gene.

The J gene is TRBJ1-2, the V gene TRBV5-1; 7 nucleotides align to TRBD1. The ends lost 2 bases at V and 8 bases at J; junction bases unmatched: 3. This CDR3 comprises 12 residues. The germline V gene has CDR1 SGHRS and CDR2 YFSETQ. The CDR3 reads CASSLGQDGYTF. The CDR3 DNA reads TGCGCCAGCAGCTTAGGACAGGACGGCTACACCTTC.

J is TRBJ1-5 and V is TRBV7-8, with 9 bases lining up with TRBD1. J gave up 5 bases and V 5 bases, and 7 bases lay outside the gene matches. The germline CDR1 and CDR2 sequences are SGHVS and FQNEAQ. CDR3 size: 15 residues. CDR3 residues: CASSKGTGGYQPQHF. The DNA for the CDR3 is TGTGCCAGCAGCAAAGGAACAGGGGGCTATCAGCCCCAGCATTTT.

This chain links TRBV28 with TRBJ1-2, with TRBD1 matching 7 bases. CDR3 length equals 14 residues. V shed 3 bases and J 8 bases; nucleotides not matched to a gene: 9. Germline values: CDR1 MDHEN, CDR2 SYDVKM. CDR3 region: CASSLIRGGVGYTF. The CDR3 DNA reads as TGTGCCAGCAGTTTGATTCGAGGGGGCGTCGGCTACACCTTC.

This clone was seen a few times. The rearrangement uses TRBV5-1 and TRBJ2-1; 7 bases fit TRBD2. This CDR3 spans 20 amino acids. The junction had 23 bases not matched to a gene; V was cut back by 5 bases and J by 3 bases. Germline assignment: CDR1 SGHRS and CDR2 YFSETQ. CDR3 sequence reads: CASSKQPPLSGRSYYNEQFF. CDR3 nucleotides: TGCGCCAGCAGTAAACAGCCTCCCCTCTCCGGGAGGTCTTACTACAATGAGCAGTTCTTC.

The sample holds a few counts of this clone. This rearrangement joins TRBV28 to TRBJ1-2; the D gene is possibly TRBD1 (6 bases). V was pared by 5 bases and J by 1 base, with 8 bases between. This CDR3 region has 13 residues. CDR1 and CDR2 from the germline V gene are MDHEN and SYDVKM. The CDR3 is CASSTGHNYGYTF. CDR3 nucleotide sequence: TGTGCCAGCAGTACGGGACATAACTATGGCTACACCTTC.

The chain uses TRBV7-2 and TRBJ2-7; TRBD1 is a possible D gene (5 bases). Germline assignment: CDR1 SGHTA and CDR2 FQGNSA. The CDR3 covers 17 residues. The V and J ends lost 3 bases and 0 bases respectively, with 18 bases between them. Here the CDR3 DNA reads TGTGCCAGCAGCTTCCAATCTACAGGATTTAGCTCCTACGAGCAGTACTTC. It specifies CASSFQSTGFSSYEQYF. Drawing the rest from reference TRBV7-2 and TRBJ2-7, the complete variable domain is GAGVSQSPSNKVTEKGKDVELRCDPISGHTALYWYRQSLGQGLEFLIYFQGNSAPDKSGLPSDRFSAERTGGSVSTLTIQRTQQEDSAVYLCASSFQSTGFSSYEQYFGPGTRLTVT.

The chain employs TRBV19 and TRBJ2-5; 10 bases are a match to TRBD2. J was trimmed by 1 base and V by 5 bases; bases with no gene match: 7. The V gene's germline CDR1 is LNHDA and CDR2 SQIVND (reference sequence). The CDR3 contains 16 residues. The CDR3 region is CASSSGLAEIQETQYF. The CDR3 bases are TGTGCCAGTAGTTCCGGACTAGCGGAGATCCAAGAGACCCAGTACTTC.

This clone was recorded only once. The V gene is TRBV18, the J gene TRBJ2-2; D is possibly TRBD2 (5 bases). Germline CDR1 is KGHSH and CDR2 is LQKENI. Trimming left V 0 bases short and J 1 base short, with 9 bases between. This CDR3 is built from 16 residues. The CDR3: CASSPPRGLNTGELFF. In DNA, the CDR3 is TGTGCCAGCTCACCACCGCGAGGGCTGAACACCGGGGAGCTGTTTTTT.

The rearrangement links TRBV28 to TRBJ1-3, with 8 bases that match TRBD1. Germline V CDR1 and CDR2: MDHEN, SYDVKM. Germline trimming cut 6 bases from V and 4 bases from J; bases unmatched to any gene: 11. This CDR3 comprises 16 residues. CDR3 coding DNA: TGTGCCAGCAGAACCCGACAGGGGAGTTACGGAAACACCATATATTTT. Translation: CASRTRQGSYGNTIYF.

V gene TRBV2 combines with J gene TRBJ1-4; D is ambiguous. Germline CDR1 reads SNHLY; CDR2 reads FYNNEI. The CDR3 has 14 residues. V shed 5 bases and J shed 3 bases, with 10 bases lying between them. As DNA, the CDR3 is TGTGCCAGCAGTCTCTTACAAGCTAATGAAAAACTGTTTTTT. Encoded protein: CASSLLQANEKLFF.

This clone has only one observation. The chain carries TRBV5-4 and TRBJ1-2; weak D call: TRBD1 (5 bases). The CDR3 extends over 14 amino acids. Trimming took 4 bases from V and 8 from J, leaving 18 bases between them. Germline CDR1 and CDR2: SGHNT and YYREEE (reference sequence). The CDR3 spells CASSRDLGGKGYTF. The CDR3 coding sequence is TGTGCCAGCAGCCGGGATCTTGGGGGGAAGGGCTACACCTTC.

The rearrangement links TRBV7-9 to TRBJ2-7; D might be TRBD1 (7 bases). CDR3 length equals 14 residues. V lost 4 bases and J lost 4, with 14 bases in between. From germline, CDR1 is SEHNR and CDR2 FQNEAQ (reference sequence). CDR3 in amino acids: CASSSTQGGYEQYF. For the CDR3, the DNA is TGTGCCAGCAGCTCCACCCAGGGGGGTTACGAGCAGTACTTC.

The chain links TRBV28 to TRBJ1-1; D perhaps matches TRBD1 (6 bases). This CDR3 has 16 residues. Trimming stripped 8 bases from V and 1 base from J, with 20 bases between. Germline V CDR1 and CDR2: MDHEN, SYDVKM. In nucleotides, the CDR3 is TGTGCCAGCCTAGACCCGGTCGGCAGGGGGAACACTGAAGCTTTCTTT. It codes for CASLDPVGRGNTEAFF.

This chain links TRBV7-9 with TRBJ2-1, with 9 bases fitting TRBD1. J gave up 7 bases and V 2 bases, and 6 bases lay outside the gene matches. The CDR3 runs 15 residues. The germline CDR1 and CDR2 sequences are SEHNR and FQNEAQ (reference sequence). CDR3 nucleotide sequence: TGTGCCAGCAGCTTAACACAGGGGGCACGGAATGAGCAGTTCTTC. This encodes CASSLTQGARNEQFF.

The CDR3 loop is CASSSPSGHVETQYF. CDR3 coding DNA: TGCGCCAGCAGCTCCCCCTCAGGACATGTAGAGACCCAGTACTTC. The chain links TRBV5-1 to TRBJ2-5, with TRBD1 as a possible D gene (5 bases). The V gene's germline CDR1 is SGHRS and CDR2 YFSETQ. The V and J ends lost 3 bases and 4 bases respectively, with 16 bases between them. This CDR3 has 15 amino acids.

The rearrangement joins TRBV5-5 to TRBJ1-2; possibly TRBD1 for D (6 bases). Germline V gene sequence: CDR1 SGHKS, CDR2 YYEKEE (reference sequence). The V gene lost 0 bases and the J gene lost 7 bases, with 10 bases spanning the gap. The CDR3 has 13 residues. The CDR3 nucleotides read TGTGCCAGCAGCTTGGAGGGCAGGGGTGGCTACACCTTC. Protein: CASSLEGRGGYTF.

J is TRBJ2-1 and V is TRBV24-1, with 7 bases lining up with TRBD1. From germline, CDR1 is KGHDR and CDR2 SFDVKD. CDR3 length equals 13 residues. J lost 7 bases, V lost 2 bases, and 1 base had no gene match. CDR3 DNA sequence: TGTGCCACCAGTGATTCGACAGGGAATGAGCAGTTCTTC. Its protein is CATSDSTGNEQFF.

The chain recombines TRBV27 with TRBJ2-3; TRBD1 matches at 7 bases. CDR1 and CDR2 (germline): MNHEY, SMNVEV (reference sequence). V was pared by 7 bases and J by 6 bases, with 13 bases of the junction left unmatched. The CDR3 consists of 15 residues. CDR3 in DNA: TGTGCCAGCACCTCCCCGACAGGGCCGGTTGATACGCAGTATTTT. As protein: CASTSPTGPVDTQYF.

The CDR3: CASALPGLAREQYF. In nucleotides, the CDR3 is TGTGCCAGCGCTCTTCCGGGACTAGCAAGGGAGCAGTACTTC. The chain has TRBV28 and TRBJ2-7; 9 bases align to TRBD2. Germline CDR1 and CDR2: MDHEN and SYDVKM. Trimming removed 8 bases from V and 7 bases from J; junction bases left unmatched: 12. This CDR3 is built from 14 residues. Variable domain in full (rest from reference TRBV28 and TRBJ2-7): DVKVTQSSRYLVKRTGEKVFLECVQDMDHENMFWYRQDPGLGLRLIYFSYDVKMKEKGDIPEGYSVSREKKERFSLILESASTNQTSMYLCASALPGLAREQYFGPGTRLTVT.

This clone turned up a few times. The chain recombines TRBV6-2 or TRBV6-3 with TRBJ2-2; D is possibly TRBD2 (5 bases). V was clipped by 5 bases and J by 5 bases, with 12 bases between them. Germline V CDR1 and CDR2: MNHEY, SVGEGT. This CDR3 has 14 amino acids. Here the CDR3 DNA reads TGTGCCAGCAGTACTCTCCGGGGTACCGGGGAGCTGTTTTTT. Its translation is CASSTLRGTGELFF.

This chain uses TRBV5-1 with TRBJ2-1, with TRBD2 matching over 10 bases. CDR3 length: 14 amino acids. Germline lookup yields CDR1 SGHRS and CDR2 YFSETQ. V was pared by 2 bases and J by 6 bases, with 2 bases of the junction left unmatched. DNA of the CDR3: TGCGCCAGCAGCTTACTAGCGGGACCCAATGAGCAGTTCTTC. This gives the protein CASSLLAGPNEQFF.

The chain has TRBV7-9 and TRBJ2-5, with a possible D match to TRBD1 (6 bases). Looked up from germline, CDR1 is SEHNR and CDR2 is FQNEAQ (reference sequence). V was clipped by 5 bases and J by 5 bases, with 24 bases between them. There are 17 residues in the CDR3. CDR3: CASSPGVGGRVSETQYF. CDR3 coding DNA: TGTGCCAGCAGCCCAGGGGTAGGGGGACGAGTGTCGGAGACCCAGTACTTC.

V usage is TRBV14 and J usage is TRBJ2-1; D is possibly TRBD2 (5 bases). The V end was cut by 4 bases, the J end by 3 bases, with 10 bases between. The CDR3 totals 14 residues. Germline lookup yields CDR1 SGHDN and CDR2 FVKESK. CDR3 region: CASSRAGLYNEQFF. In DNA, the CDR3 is TGTGCCAGCAGCCGGGCGGGCCTCTACAATGAGCAGTTCTTC. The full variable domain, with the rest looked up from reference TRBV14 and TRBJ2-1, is EAGVTQFPSHSVIEKGQTVTLRCDPISGHDNLYWYRRVMGKEIKFLLHFVKESKQDESGMPNNRFLAERTGGTYSTLKVQPAELEDSGVYFCASSRAGLYNEQFFGPGTRLTVL.